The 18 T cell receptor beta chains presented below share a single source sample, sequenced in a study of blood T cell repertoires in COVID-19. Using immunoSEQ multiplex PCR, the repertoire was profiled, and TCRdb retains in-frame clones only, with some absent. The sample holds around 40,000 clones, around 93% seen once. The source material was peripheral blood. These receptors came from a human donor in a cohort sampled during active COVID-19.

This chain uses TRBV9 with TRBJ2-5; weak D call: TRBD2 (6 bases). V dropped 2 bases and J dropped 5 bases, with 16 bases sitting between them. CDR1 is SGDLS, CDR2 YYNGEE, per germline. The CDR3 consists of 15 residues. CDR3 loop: CASSVNPGRSETQYF. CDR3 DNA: TGTGCCAGCAGCGTTAACCCCGGGAGATCGGAGACCCAGTACTTC.

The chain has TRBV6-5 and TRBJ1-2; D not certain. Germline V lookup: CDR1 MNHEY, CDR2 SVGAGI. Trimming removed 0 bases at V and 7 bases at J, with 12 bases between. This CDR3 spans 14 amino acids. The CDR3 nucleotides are TGTGCCAGCAGTTACTCCCGTACCACGGGTGGCTACACCTTC. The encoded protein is CASSYSRTTGGYTF.

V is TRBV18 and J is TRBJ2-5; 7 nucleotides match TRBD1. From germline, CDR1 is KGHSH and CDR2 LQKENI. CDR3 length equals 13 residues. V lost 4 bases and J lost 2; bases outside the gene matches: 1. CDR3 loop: CASSRGQQETQYF. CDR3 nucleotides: TGTGCCAGCTCACGGGGACAGCAAGAGACCCAGTACTTC.

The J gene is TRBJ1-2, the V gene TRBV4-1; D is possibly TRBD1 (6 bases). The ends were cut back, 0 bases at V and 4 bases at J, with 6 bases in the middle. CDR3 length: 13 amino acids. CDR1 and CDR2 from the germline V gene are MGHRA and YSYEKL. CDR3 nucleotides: TGCGCCAGCAGCCAAGACAGGGGCTATGGCTACACCTTC. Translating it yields CASSQDRGYGYTF.

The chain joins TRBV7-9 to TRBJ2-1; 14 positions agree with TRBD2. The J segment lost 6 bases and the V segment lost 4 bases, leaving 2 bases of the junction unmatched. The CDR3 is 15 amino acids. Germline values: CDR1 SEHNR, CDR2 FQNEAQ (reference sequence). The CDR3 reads CASSSGLAGGNEQFF. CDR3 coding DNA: TGTGCCAGCAGCTCTGGACTAGCGGGAGGCAATGAGCAGTTCTTC.

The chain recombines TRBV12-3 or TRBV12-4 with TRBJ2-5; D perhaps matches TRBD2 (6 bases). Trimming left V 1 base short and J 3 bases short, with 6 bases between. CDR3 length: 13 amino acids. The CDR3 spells CASSLGEEETQYF. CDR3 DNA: TGTGCCAGCAGTTTAGGGGAGGAAGAGACCCAGTACTTC.

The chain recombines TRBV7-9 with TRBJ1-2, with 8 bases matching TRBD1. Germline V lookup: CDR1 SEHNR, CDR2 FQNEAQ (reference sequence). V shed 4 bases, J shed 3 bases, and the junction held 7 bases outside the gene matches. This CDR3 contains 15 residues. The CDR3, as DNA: TGTGCCAGCAGCTCGGCCGGACAGGGAGACTATGGCTACACCTTC. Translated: CASSSAGQGDYGYTF.

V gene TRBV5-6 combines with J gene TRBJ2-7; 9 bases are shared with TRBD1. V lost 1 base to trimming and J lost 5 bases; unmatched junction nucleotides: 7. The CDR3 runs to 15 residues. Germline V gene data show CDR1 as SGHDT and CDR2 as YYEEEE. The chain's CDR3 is CASSLIRDRDDEQYF. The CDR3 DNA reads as TGTGCCAGCAGCTTGATAAGGGACAGGGACGACGAGCAGTACTTC.

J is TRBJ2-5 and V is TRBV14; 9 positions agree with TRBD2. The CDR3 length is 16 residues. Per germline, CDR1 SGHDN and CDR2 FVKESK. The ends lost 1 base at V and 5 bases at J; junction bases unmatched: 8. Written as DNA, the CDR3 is TGTGCCAGCAGCCAAGGGATTAGCGGGGGTGTGGAGACCCAGTACTTC. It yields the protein CASSQGISGGVETQYF.

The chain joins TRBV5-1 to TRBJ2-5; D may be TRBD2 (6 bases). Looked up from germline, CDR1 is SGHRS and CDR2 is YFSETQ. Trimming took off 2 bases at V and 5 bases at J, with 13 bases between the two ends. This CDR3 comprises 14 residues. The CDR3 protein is CASSFSGTPETQYF. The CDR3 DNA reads TGCGCCAGCAGCTTTAGCGGAACCCCCGAGACCCAGTACTTC.

The CDR3 spells CASSLEGGRAGEQFF. The CDR3 DNA is TGCGCCAGCAGCTTGGAGGGCGGGAGGGCAGGTGAGCAGTTCTTC. The rearrangement uses TRBV5-1 and TRBJ2-1; 9 bases are a match to TRBD2. Germline V gene sequence: CDR1 SGHRS, CDR2 YFSETQ. The CDR3 has 15 residues. The ends lost 0 bases at V and 9 bases at J; junction bases unmatched: 7. Full variable domain (missing parts from reference TRBV5-1 and TRBJ2-1): KAGVTQTPRYLIKTRGQQVTLSCSPISGHRSVSWYQQTPGQGLQFLFEYFSETQRNKGNFPGRFSGRQFSNSRSEMNVSTLELGDSALYLCASSLEGGRAGEQFFGPGTRLTVL.

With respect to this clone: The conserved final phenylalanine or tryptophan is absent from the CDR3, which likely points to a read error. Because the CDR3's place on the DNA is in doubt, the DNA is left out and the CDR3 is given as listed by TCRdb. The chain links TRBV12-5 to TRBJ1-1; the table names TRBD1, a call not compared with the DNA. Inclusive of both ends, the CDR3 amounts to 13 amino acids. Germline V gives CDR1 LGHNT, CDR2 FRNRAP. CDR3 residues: CASGAGSGPGFRL.

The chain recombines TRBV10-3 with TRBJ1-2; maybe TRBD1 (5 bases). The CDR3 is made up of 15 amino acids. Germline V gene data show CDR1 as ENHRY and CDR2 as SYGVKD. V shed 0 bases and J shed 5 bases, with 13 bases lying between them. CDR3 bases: TGTGCCATCAGTGAGTCCCTAAACCCAGGGTATGGCTACACCTTC. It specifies CAISESLNPGYGYTF.

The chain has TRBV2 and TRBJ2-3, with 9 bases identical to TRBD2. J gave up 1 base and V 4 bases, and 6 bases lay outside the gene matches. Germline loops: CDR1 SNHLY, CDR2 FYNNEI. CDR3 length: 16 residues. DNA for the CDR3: TGTGCCAGCAGTGCAGCGGTAGCGGGAGGCACAGATACGCAGTATTTT. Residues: CASSAAVAGGTDTQYF. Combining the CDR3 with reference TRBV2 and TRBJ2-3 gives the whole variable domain EPEVTQTPSHQVTQMGQEVILRCVPISNHLYFYWYRQILGQKVEFLVSFYNNEISEKSEIFDDQFSVERPDGSNFTLKIRSTKLEDSAMYFCASSAAVAGGTDTQYFGPGTRLTVL.

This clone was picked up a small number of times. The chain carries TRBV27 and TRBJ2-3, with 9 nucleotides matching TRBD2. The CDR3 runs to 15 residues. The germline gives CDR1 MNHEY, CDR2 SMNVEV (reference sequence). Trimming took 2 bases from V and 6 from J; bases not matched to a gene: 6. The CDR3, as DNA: TGTGCCAGCAGTTTAGGCGGGGGGGCAGGGGATACGCAGTATTTT. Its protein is CASSLGGGAGDTQYF.

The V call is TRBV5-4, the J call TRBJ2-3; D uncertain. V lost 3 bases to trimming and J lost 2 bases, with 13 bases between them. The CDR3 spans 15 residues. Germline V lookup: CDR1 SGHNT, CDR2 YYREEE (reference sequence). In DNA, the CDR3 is TGTGCCAGCAGCTCCGCGGTTGCCCCCACAGATACGCAGTATTTT. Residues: CASSSAVAPTDTQYF.

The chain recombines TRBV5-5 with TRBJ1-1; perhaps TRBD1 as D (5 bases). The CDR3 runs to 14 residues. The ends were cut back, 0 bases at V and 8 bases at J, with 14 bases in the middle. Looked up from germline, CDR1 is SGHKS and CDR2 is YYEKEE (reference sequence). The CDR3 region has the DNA TGTGCCAGCAGCTTGGCCACAGGACAACTAGAAGCTTTCTTT. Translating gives CASSLATGQLEAFF.

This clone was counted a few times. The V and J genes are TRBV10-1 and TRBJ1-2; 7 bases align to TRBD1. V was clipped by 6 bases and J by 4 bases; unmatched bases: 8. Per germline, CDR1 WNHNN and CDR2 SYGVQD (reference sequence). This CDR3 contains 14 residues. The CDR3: CASRDPGQPYGYTF. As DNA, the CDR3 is TGCGCCAGCAGGGACCCGGGACAGCCCTATGGCTACACCTTC.